This T cell receptor beta chain was sequenced in a study of glioma-infiltrating T cells after dendritic cell vaccination. As for the study in general: Samples are from glioblastoma patients in Phase I and II dendritic cell vaccine trials. Monocyte-derived dendritic cells, cultured approximately 7 days with IL-4 and GM-CSF, were pulsed with autologous tumor lysate.

Isocitrate dehydrogenase mutation was absent in all glioblastoma patients. The germline V gene encodes CDR1 SQVTM and CDR2 ANQGSEA. Trimming removed 2 bases at V and 7 bases at J, with 17 bases between. The CDR3 is 14 residues long. This clone came up once. Primers: 60 V beta forward and 13 J beta reverse. Sequencing used immunoSEQ multiplex PCR; TCRdb keeps in-frame clones, though not all of them. The sample contains over 55,000 clones, around 81% of which appear only once. The chain uses TRBV29-1 and TRBJ1-1, with D tentatively TRBD1 (6 bases). The input for sequencing was blood, taken before dendritic cell vaccination. The TCR was taken from a human donor with glioblastoma. CDR3 residues: CSVEPGAGASEAFF. The CDR3 coding sequence is TGCAGCGTTGAACCCGGAGCGGGGGCGAGTGAAGCTTTCTTT.